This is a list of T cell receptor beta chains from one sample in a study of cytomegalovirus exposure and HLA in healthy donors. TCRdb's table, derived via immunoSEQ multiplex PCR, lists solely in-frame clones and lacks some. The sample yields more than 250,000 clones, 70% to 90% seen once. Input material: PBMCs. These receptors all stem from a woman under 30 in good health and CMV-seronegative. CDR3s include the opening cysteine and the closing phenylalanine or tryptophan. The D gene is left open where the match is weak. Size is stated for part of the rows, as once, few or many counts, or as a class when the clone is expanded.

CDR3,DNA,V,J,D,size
CASSSRGSSNTGELFF,TGTGCCAGCTCCTCCCGAGGGAGTTCGAACACCGGGGAGCTGTTTTTT,TRBV18,TRBJ2-2,.,.
CASSRQGGLNTEAFF,TGTGCCAGCAGCCGACAGGGGGGGTTGAACACTGAAGCTTTCTTT,TRBV5-4,TRBJ1-1,TRBD1,.
CASSFSGKANEKLFF,TGTGCCAGCAGCTTTTCGGGGAAAGCTAATGAAAAACTGTTTTTT,TRBV5-6,TRBJ1-4,.,once
CASSKQGLKETQYF,TGTGCCAGCAGTAAACAGGGCCTCAAAGAGACCCAGTACTTC,TRBV7-6,TRBJ2-5,.,.
CASSPGLAGETQYF,TGCGCCAGCAGCCCGGGACTAGCCGGGGAGACCCAGTACTTC,TRBV5-1,TRBJ2-5,TRBD2,.
CASSQGPPTSATDTQYF,TGCGCCAGCAGCCAAGGACCCCCGACTAGCGCCACAGATACGCAGTATTTT,TRBV4-1,TRBJ2-3,TRBD2,once
CASSPRGAYEQYF,TGTGCCAGCAGCCCTCGCGGGGCCTACGAGCAGTACTTC,TRBV9,TRBJ2-7,.,.
CASTNTWGEDYGYTF,TGTGCCAGCACCAACACGTGGGGGGAGGACTATGGCTACACCTTC,TRBV28,TRBJ1-2,.,.
CASSLIGAYEQYF,TGTGCCAGCAGCCTCATCGGGGCCTACGAGCAGTACTTC,TRBV7-9,TRBJ2-7,.,.
CASSGQGPPNTEAFF,TGCGCCAGCAGTGGACAGGGGCCACCTAACACTGAAGCTTTCTTT,TRBV5-1,TRBJ1-1,TRBD1,.
CASRGGDKDGANVLTF,TGTGCCAGCAGAGGGGGCGACAAGGACGGGGCCAACGTCCTGACTTTC,TRBV2,TRBJ2-6,TRBD1,.
CASSDSGAGTTKNIQYF,TGTGCCAGCAGCGACTCGGGTGCGGGGACGACCAAAAACATTCAGTACTTC,TRBV4-2,TRBJ2-4,.,.
CASSLPFGDEQYF,TGTGCCAGCAGCTTACCTTTCGGGGACGAGCAGTACTTC,TRBV7-2,TRBJ2-7,.,.
CASSLSGNTGELFF,TGTGCCAGCAGCTTATCAGGGAACACCGGGGAGCTGTTTTTT,TRBV7-3,TRBJ2-2,.,.
CASSGGGRGAGEKLFF,TGTGCCAGCAGTGGAGGGGGGAGGGGGGCAGGGGAAAAACTGTTTTTT,TRBV6-1,TRBJ1-4,.,.
CATSRGGPGGGQPQHF,TGTGCCACCAGCAGAGGAGGGCCAGGAGGTGGTCAGCCCCAGCATTTT,TRBV15,TRBJ1-5,.,.
CASRPGAGAAGELFF,TGTGCCAGCCGCCCGGGGGCGGGGGCCGCCGGGGAGCTGTTTTTT,TRBV7-9,TRBJ2-2,.,.
CASSYPGQSYTF,TGTGCCAGCAGTTACCCAGGACAGAGCTACACCTTC,TRBV6-5,TRBJ1-2,.,few
CASSLGVQGARGYTF,TGTGCCAGCAGCTTAGGAGTACAGGGGGCGCGTGGCTACACCTTC,TRBV7-2,TRBJ1-2,TRBD1,.
CASSLDSRGYTF,TGTGCCAGCAGTTTGGACAGCAGGGGCTACACCTTC,TRBV28,TRBJ1-2,.,once